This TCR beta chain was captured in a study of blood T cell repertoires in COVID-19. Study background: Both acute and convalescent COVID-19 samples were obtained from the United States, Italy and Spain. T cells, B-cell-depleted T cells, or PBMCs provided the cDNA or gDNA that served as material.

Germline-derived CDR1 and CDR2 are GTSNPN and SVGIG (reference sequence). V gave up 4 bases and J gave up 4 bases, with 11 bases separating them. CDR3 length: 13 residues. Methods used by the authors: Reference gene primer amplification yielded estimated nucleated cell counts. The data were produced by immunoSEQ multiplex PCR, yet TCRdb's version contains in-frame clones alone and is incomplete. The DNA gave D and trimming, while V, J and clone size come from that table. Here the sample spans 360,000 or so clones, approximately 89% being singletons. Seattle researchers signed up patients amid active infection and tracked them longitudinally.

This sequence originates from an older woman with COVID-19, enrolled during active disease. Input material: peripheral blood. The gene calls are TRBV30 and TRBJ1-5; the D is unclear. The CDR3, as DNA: TGTGCCTGGAACTCAGGCGGGAATCAGCCCCAGCATTTT. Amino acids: CAWNSGGNQPQHF.